Each of the 30 T cell receptor beta chains below was sequenced from the same sample in a study of blood T cell repertoires in COVID-19. Libraries were prepared by immunoSEQ multiplex PCR; TCRdb keeps only in-frame clonotypes and omits some of them. Of about 350,000 clones listed, around nine tenths are singletons. The sequenced sample was PBMCs or T cells enriched from blood (not recorded which). Every receptor here comes from a woman aged 30 to 39 who had been exposed to COVID-19.

The genes are TRBV10-2 and TRBJ2-7; D uncertain. Germline V gene lookup returns CDR1 WSHSY and CDR2 SAAADI. This CDR3 spans 14 amino acids. The ends were cut back, 5 bases at V and 2 bases at J, with 13 bases in the middle. In DNA form, the CDR3 reads TGCGCCAGCAGTTCCGGGTTCCTTACCTACGAGCAGTACTTC. It translates to CASSSGFLTYEQYF.

The chain employs TRBV7-9 and TRBJ2-3; TRBD1 is a possible D gene (6 bases). With 5 bases removed from V and 5 bases from J, the gap between germline ends came to 8 bases. The CDR3 is 12 residues long. Germline V gene sequence: CDR1 SEHNR, CDR2 FQNEAQ (reference sequence). CDR3 nucleotide sequence: TGTGCCAGCAGCCAGGACAGAGATACGCAGTATTTT. Translation gives CASSQDRDTQYF.

This chain connects TRBV30 to TRBJ1-5; a possible D gene is TRBD1 (5 bases). Germline V gene lookup returns CDR1 GTSNPN and CDR2 SVGIG (reference sequence). The germline V and J ends were trimmed by 7 bases and 0 bases, with 16 bases remaining between them. CDR3 size: 15 residues. DNA for the CDR3: TGTGCCTCCAGTGCGGGACTGATTAGCAATCAGCCCCAGCATTTT. Encoded protein: CASSAGLISNQPQHF. The whole variable domain, filled in from reference TRBV30 and TRBJ1-5, reads SQTIHQWPATLVQPVGSPLSLECTVEGTSNPNLYWYRQAAGRGLQLLFYSVGIGQISSEVPQNLSASRPQDRQFILSSKKLLLSDSGFYLCASSAGLISNQPQHFGDGTRLSIL.

CDR3 nucleotides: TGTGCCAGCAGTTTACGCGGACAGGGCACTGAAGCTTTCTTT. Protein product: CASSLRGQGTEAFF. The chain has TRBV28 and TRBJ1-1, with 8 bases matching TRBD1. CDR1 and CDR2 from the germline V gene are MDHEN and SYDVKM. CDR3 length: 14 amino acids. Trimming removed 2 bases from V and 4 bases from J; junction bases left unmatched: 3.

The genes are TRBV11-1 and TRBJ1-3; tentative D call: TRBD1 (5 bases). The V gene's germline CDR1 is SGHAT and CDR2 FQDESV (reference sequence). The CDR3 sequence is 15 residues long. V dropped 5 bases and J dropped 4 bases, with 15 bases sitting between them. The CDR3 bases are TGTGCCAGCAGCGACGCGGGGCCGTACGGAAACACCATATATTTT. Translation gives CASSDAGPYGNTIYF. Full variable domain (outside the CDR3, taken from reference TRBV11-1 and TRBJ1-3): EAEVAQSPRYKITEKSQAVAFWCDPISGHATLYWYRQILGQGPELLVQFQDESVVDDSQLPKDRFSAERLKGVDSTLKIQPAELGDSAMYLCASSDAGPYGNTIYFGEGSWLTVV.

This sequence joins TRBV9 and TRBJ1-5; D is undetermined. V lost 0 bases, J lost 4 bases, and 11 bases lay in between. Germline-derived CDR1 and CDR2 are SGDLS and YYNGEE. CDR3 length: 15 residues. The DNA of the CDR3 is TGTGCCAGCAGCGTAGGTGGGAGCCAAAATCAGCCCCAGCATTTT. Encoded protein: CASSVGGSQNQPQHF.

The J gene is TRBJ2-3, the V gene TRBV6-5, with TRBD2 matching 7 bases. CDR1 is MNHEY, CDR2 SVGAGI, per germline. V was clipped by 6 bases and J by 0 bases; unmatched bases: 6. The length of the CDR3 is 15 residues. The CDR3: CASRALLASTDTQYF. CDR3 nucleotides: TGTGCCAGCAGAGCCTTACTAGCGAGCACAGATACGCAGTATTTT.

The J gene is TRBJ2-7, the V gene TRBV7-9, with D maybe TRBD2 (5 bases). The germline CDR1 and CDR2 sequences are SEHNR and FQNEAQ (reference sequence). V lost 5 bases and J lost 1, with 21 bases in between. The CDR3 has 17 amino acids. Here the CDR3 reads CASSRPGNGYLSYEQYF. CDR3 DNA sequence: TGTGCCAGCAGCCGACCGGGGAACGGATACCTTTCCTACGAGCAGTACTTC. The full variable domain, completed using reference TRBV7-9 and TRBJ2-7, is DTGVSQNPRHKITKRGQNVTFRCDPISEHNRLYWYRQTLGQGPEFLTYFQNEAQLEKSRLLSDRFSAERPKGSFSTLEIQRTEQGDSAMYLCASSRPGNGYLSYEQYFGPGTRLTVT.

In its sample, this clone was seen once. This chain connects TRBV18 to TRBJ2-3; tentative D call: TRBD1 (5 bases). The V and J ends lost 2 bases and 4 bases respectively, with 13 bases between them. This CDR3 region has 15 residues. Germline values: CDR1 KGHSH, CDR2 LQKENI. CDR3 protein: CASSPKTGTADTQYF. The CDR3 coding sequence is TGTGCCAGCTCACCAAAAACAGGCACCGCAGATACGCAGTATTTT.

The chain recombines TRBV27 with TRBJ2-2, with unresolved D. V was clipped by 6 bases and J by 0 bases, with 2 bases between them. Germline CDR1 and CDR2: MNHEY and SMNVEV (reference sequence). The CDR3 is 12 amino acids. The CDR3 coding sequence is TGTGCCAGCAGCACGAACACCGGGGAGCTGTTTTTT. Amino acids: CASSTNTGELFF.

V usage is TRBV5-4 and J usage is TRBJ2-3; 8 nucleotides agree with TRBD2. From germline, CDR1 is SGHNT and CDR2 YYREEE (reference sequence). This CDR3 contains 16 residues. V shed 4 bases and J 1 base; nucleotides not matched to a gene: 8. The CDR3 DNA reads as TGTGCCAGCAGCCTGAAGCGGGAGCGGGGCACAGATACGCAGTATTTT. This translates into CASSLKRERGTDTQYF.

V usage is TRBV7-7 and J usage is TRBJ2-1; 10 positions match TRBD2. Germline V gives CDR1 SSHAT, CDR2 FNYEAQ (reference sequence). This CDR3 spans 16 amino acids. Trimming removed 4 bases from V and 8 bases from J; junction bases left unmatched: 11. The CDR3 DNA is TGTGCCAGCAGCTCCGCCCTAGCGGGAGTTCCCGATGAGCAGTTCTTC. It yields the protein CASSSALAGVPDEQFF.

This sequence joins TRBV28 and TRBJ1-2, with D perhaps matching TRBD1 (6 bases). The germline CDR1 and CDR2 sequences are MDHEN and SYDVKM. V dropped 6 bases and J dropped 6 bases, with 8 bases sitting between them. The CDR3 is made up of 11 amino acids. DNA for the CDR3: TGTGCCAGCAGACAGGGAGATGGCTACACCTTC. Translated, it gives CASRQGDGYTF.

This chain links TRBV6-5 with TRBJ2-7; tentative D call: TRBD2 (6 bases). From germline, CDR1 is MNHEY and CDR2 SVGAGI. CDR3 size: 14 residues. The V gene lost 0 bases and the J gene lost 4 bases, with 10 bases spanning the gap. The DNA for the CDR3 is TGTGCCAGCAGTTACTCTCGGGACTGGTACGAGCAGTACTTC. It specifies CASSYSRDWYEQYF.

The V call is TRBV5-1, the J call TRBJ2-5, with 7 bases matching TRBD1. CDR1 is SGHRS and CDR2 is YFSETQ in the germline V gene. With 9 bases clipped from V and 2 bases from J, the junction kept 13 bases outside the gene matches. The length of the CDR3 is 15 residues. The CDR3 DNA reads as TGCGCCACCAGAGTGACAGGGACCACACAAGAGACCCAGTACTTC. The encoded protein is CATRVTGTTQETQYF.

The V call is TRBV7-8, the J call TRBJ2-7; 11 bases line up with TRBD2. The junction had 5 bases not matched to a gene; V was cut back by 4 bases and J by 0 bases. CDR3 length equals 16 residues. Germline V gene lookup returns CDR1 SGHVS and CDR2 FQNEAQ. The CDR3 DNA is TGTGCCAGCAGCTCCCCGGGACTAGCGGACTCCTACGAGCAGTACTTC. Translated: CASSSPGLADSYEQYF.

This clone was seen more than once but under ten times. V gene TRBV12-3 or TRBV12-4 combines with J gene TRBJ1-1, with D perhaps matching TRBD1 (6 bases). The CDR3 length is 11 residues. Between the trimmed V and J ends, which lost 6 bases and 6 bases, there was a span of 8 bases. The CDR3 sequence is CASRRTAEAFF. Written as DNA, the CDR3 is TGTGCCAGCAGGAGGACAGCTGAAGCTTTCTTT.

This sequence joins TRBV7-6 and TRBJ1-2, with 7 bases lining up with TRBD1. Germline V gives CDR1 SGHVS, CDR2 FNYEAQ. The CDR3 length is 15 residues. The junction had 5 bases not matched to a gene; V was cut back by 0 bases and J by 4 bases. CDR3 nucleotide sequence: TGTGCCAGCAGCTTAGCACCACAGGGGAGCTATGGCTACACCTTC. Protein sequence: CASSLAPQGSYGYTF.

In regard to this clone: The sample has other DNA sequences that encode this CDR3 too. The chain combines TRBV15 with TRBJ2-7; perhaps TRBD1 as D (5 bases). The CDR3 is 13 amino acids. V lost 0 bases and J lost 6, with 9 bases in between. Per germline, CDR1 LNHNV and CDR2 YYDKDF (reference sequence). The CDR3 is CATSRDRGSEQYF. DNA of the CDR3: TGTGCCACCAGCAGAGATAGGGGTAGCGAGCAGTACTTC.

This sequence joins TRBV19 and TRBJ2-3; 9 positions match TRBD2. CDR1 LNHDA and CDR2 SQIVND come from the germline V gene (reference sequence). CDR3 length: 16 residues. The V gene end was trimmed by 5 bases and the J gene end by 0 bases; junction bases not matched to a gene: 6. CDR3 sequence: CASSSQTSGSTDTQYF. CDR3 in DNA: TGTGCCAGTAGTTCCCAGACTAGCGGAAGCACAGATACGCAGTATTTT.

The CDR3 region is CASSQEGTDGNTIYF. In DNA form, the CDR3 reads TGCGCCAGCAGCCAAGAAGGGACAGATGGAAACACCATATATTTT. The genes are TRBV4-1 and TRBJ1-3; 7 bases map to TRBD1. The CDR3 loop spans 15 amino acids. V gave up 0 bases and J gave up 3 bases; unmatched junction bases: 2. Germline V gene sequence: CDR1 MGHRA, CDR2 YSYEKL.

The rearrangement joins TRBV7-8 to TRBJ1-4; D is perhaps TRBD1 (6 bases). The CDR3 covers 14 residues. V was clipped by 7 bases and J by 7 bases, with 16 bases between them. Germline CDR1 SGHVS, CDR2 FQNEAQ. Here the CDR3 reads CASTPGGAGEKLFF. In DNA form, the CDR3 reads TGTGCCAGCACACCTGGGGGGGCGGGTGAAAAACTGTTTTTT.

This sequence joins TRBV27 and TRBJ2-4, with 10 bases fitting TRBD1. The germline V gene encodes CDR1 MNHEY and CDR2 SMNVEV (reference sequence). The CDR3 extends over 16 amino acids. The trim removed 3 bases at V and 3 bases at J, leaving 5 bases unmatched. CDR3 nucleotides: TGTGCCAGCAGTTTGACAGGGGGCGCGGGCAAAAACATTCAGTACTTC. It translates to CASSLTGGAGKNIQYF.

In regard to this clone: Other DNA sequences from this sample encode an identical CDR3 as well. The rearrangement uses TRBV12-3 or TRBV12-4 and TRBJ1-1; the D is unclear. V was cut by 5 bases and J by 1 base, with 8 bases left in between. CDR3 length equals 13 residues. The CDR3 loop is CASSLRQNTEAFF. DNA for the CDR3: TGTGCCAGCAGTCTGCGACAGAACACTGAAGCTTTCTTT.

This clone appeared a few times. The chain uses TRBV20-1 and TRBJ1-1; no definite D call. With 4 bases removed from V and 11 bases from J, the gap between germline ends came to 14 bases. The CDR3 length is 11 residues. The germline CDR1 and CDR2 sequences are DFQATT and SNEGSKA (reference sequence). The CDR3 coding sequence is TGCAGTGCTACCTTGGACTCCGGGGCTTTCTTT. Its translation is CSATLDSGAFF.

This clone occurred once. The rearrangement uses TRBV7-3 and TRBJ1-4, with D possibly matching TRBD1 (6 bases). The CDR3 contains 15 residues. The ends were cut back, 3 bases at V and 4 bases at J, with 12 bases in the middle. Per germline, CDR1 SGHTA and CDR2 FQGTGA. Here the CDR3 DNA reads TGTGCCAGCAGCTTCAGACAGGAGGTTAATGAAAAACTGTTTTTT. It is translated as CASSFRQEVNEKLFF.

This clone was picked up one time. This sequence joins TRBV2 and TRBJ2-4, with TRBD1 matching over 8 bases. V trimming: 5 bases; J trimming: 0 bases; junction bases outside the gene matches: 6. The CDR3 extends over 16 amino acids. Germline V lookup: CDR1 SNHLY, CDR2 FYNNEI. The CDR3 is CASSLRDRPAKNIQYF. CDR3 sequence (DNA): TGTGCCAGCAGTCTGCGGGACAGGCCAGCCAAAAACATTCAGTACTTC.

The chain has TRBV28 and TRBJ1-5; D possibly corresponds to TRBD1 (6 bases). Trimming stripped 5 bases from V and 1 base from J, with 15 bases between. The CDR3 is 16 residues long. The germline V gene encodes CDR1 MDHEN and CDR2 SYDVKM. The CDR3 nucleotides read TGTGCCAGCAGTATCCAGGGGTATGGGAGCAATCAGCCCCAGCATTTT. Translated: CASSIQGYGSNQPQHF.

The gene calls are TRBV5-1 and TRBJ2-7; tentative D call: TRBD1 (7 bases). Looked up from germline, CDR1 is SGHRS and CDR2 is YFSETQ. V was cut by 7 bases and J by 5 bases, with 16 bases left in between. This CDR3 comprises 13 residues. The CDR3 spells CASSTGGTDEQYF. CDR3 in DNA: TGCGCCAGCTCGACCGGCGGGACAGACGAGCAGTACTTC.

The rearrangement joins TRBV27 to TRBJ1-5, with D maybe TRBD1 (5 bases). This CDR3 has 14 amino acids. The germline CDR1 and CDR2 sequences are MNHEY and SMNVEV (reference sequence). The ends were cut back, 3 bases at V and 5 bases at J, with 11 bases in the middle. The CDR3 protein is CASSLMGGYQPQHF. DNA for the CDR3: TGTGCCAGCAGTTTGATGGGGGGGTATCAGCCCCAGCATTTT.